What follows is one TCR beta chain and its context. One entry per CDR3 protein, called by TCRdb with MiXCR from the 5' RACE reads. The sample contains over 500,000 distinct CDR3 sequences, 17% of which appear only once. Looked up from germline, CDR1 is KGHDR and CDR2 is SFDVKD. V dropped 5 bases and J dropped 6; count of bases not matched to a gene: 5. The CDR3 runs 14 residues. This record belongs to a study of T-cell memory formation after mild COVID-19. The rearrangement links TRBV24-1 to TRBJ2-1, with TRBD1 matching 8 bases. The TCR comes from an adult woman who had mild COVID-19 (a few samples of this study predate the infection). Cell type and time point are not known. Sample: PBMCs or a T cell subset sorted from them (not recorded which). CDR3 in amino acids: CATSAEDRVNEQFF. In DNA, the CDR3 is TGTGCCACCAGTGCCGAGGACAGGGTCAATGAGCAGTTCTTC.